This TCR beta chain was profiled in a study of blood T cell repertoires in COVID-19. Study information: The origin of the acute and convalescent COVID-19 samples was the United States, Italy and Spain.

With V trimmed by 3 bases and J by 7 bases, 5 bases remained unmatched. This CDR3 has 15 residues. Germline CDR1 and CDR2: LGHDT and YNNKEL (reference sequence). The Seattle patients, enrolled during active infection, were followed longitudinally. Authors' methods: Estimates of nucleated cell counts were drawn from the amplification of reference gene primers. Sequenced by immunoSEQ multiplex PCR; TCRdb stores in-frame clones only, minus some. V and J calls and clone size are given by that table; D and trimming were obtained from the DNA. This table has about 170,000 clones, roughly 90% appearing once.

V and J are TRBV3-1 (or the pseudogene TRBV3-2) and TRBJ2-7, with 14 nucleotides matching TRBD2. Sequencing was performed on peripheral blood. This TCR came from a woman in her sixties or seventies with COVID-19, enrolled during active disease. This CDR3 is CASSQGLAGVGEQYF. The CDR3 coding sequence is TGTGCCAGCAGCCAGGGACTAGCGGGGGTAGGGGAGCAGTACTTC.